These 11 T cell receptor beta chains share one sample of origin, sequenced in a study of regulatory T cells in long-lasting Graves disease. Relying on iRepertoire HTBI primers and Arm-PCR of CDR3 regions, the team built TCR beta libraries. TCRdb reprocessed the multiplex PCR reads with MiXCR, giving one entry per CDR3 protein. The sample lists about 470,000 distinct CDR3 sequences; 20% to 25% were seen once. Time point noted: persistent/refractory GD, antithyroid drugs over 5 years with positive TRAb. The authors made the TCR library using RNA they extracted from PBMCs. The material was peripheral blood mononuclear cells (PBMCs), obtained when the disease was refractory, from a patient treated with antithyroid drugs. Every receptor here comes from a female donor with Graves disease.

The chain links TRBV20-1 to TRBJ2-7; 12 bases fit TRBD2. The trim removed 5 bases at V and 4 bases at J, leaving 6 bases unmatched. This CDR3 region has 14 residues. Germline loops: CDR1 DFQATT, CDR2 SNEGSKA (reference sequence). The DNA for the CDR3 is TGCAGTGCTCAACTAGCGGGGGGCCTTTACGAGCAGTACTTC. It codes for CSAQLAGGLYEQYF.

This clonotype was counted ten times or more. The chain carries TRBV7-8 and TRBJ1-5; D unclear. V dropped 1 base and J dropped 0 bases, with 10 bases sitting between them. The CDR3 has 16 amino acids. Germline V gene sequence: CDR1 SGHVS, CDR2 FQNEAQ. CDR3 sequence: CASSLVFGASNQPQHF. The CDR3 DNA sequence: TGTGCCAGCAGCTTAGTCTTCGGAGCTAGCAATCAGCCCCAGCATTTT.

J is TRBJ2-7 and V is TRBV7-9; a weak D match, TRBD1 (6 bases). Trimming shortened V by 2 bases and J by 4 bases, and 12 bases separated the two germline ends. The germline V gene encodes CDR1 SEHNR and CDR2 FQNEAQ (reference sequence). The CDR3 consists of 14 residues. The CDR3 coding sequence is TGTGCCAGCAGCTTAAGTACAGGGTTATACGAGCAGTACTTC. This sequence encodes CASSLSTGLYEQYF. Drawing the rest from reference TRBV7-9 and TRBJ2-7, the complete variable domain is DTGVSQNPRHKITKRGQNVTFRCDPISEHNRLYWYRQTLGQGPEFLTYFQNEAQLEKSRLLSDRFSAERPKGSFSTLEIQRTEQGDSAMYLCASSLSTGLYEQYFGPGTRLTVT.

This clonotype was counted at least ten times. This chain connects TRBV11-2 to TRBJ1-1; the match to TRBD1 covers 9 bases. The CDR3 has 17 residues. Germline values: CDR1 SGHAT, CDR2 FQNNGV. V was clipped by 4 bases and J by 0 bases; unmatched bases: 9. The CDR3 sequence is CASSSRGQGRVNTEAFF. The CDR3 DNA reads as TGTGCCAGCAGCTCCCGGGGACAGGGTAGGGTGAACACTGAAGCTTTCTTT.

CDR3 bases: TGCAGTGCTTCGGACCTCTTTAGCAATCAGCCCCAGCATTTT. It is translated as CSASDLFSNQPQHF. V usage is TRBV20-1 and J usage is TRBJ1-5; no definite D call. This CDR3 comprises 14 residues. Germline V gene lookup returns CDR1 DFQATT and CDR2 SNEGSKA (reference sequence). V was clipped by 5 bases and J by 0 bases, with 11 bases between them.

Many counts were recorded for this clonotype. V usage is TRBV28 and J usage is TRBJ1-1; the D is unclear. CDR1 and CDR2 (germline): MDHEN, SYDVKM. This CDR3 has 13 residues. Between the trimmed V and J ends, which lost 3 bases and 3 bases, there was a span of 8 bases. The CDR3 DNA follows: TGTGCCAGCAGTTTCGGTGCACACACTGAAGCTTTCTTT. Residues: CASSFGAHTEAFF.

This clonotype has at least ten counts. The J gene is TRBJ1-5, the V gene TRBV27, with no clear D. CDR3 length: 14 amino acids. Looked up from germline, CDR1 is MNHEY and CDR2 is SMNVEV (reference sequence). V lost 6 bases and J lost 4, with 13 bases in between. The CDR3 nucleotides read TGTGCCAGCAGGCGCTTGGTAGAAAATCAGCCCCAGCATTTT. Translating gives CASRRLVENQPQHF.

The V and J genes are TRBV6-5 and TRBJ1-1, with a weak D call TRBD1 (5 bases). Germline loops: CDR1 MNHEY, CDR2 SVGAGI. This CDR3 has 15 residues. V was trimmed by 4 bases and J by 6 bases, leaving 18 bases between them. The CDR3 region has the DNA TGTGCCAGCAGTTTCGCATCCGTCTCGGGGCCTGAAGCTTTCTTT. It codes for CASSFASVSGPEAFF.

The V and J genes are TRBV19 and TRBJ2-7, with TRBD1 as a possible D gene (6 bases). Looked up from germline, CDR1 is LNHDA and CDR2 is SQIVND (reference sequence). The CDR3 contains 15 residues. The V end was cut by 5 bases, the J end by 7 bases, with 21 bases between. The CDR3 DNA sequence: TGTGCCAGTAGTCGCTCCGGGACACTTTCGAGGGAGCAGTACTTC. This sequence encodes CASSRSGTLSREQYF.

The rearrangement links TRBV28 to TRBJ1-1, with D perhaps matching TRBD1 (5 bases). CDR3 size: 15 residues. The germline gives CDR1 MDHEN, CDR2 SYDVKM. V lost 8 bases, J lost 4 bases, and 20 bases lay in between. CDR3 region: CASLSLEGLGTEAFF. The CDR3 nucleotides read TGTGCCAGCCTAAGTCTGGAGGGACTCGGCACTGAAGCTTTCTTT.

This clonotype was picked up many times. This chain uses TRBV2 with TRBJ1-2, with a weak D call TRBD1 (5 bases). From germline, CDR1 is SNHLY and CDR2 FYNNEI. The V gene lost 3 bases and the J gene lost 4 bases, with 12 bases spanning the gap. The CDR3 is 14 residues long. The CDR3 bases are TGTGCCAGCAGTGATAGTCGGGGGAGCTATGGCTACACCTTC. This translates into CASSDSRGSYGYTF.